This passage covers 12 T cell receptor beta chains from one sample sequenced in a study of blood T cell repertoires in COVID-19. TCRdb's copy holds only in-frame clones and misses some; the assay was immunoSEQ multiplex PCR. The sample lists 83,000 or so clones, approximately 77% occurring once. The sample consisted of peripheral blood. Every receptor here comes from a woman aged 80 or older with acute or convalescent COVID-19.

This CDR3 is CATSRGQGGSGYTF. Written as DNA, the CDR3 is TGTGCCACCAGCAGAGGACAGGGGGGTAGTGGCTACACCTTC. The chain recombines TRBV15 with TRBJ1-2, with TRBD1 identical over 9 bases. CDR3 length: 14 residues. CDR1 LNHNV and CDR2 YYDKDF come from the germline V gene (reference sequence). Trimming cost V 1 base and J 7 bases; bases outside gene matches: 4.

CDR3 in DNA: TGTGCCAGCAGCTTGCCCCAGGGAGGGGAGAACTATGGCTACACCTTC. This codes for CASSLPQGGENYGYTF. The rearrangement uses TRBV5-6 and TRBJ1-2; TRBD1 might be the D (5 bases). V was cut by 1 base and J by 2 bases, with 15 bases left in between. The CDR3 is 16 amino acids. Germline CDR1 reads SGHDT; CDR2 reads YYEEEE. Variable domain in full (rest from reference TRBV5-6 and TRBJ1-2): DAGVTQSPTHLIKTRGQQVTLRCSPKSGHDTVSWYQQALGQGPQFIFQYYEEEERQRGNFPDRFSGHQFPNYSSELNVNALLLGDSALYLCASSLPQGGENYGYTFGSGTRLTVV.

The chain couples TRBV5-6 to TRBJ2-7, with D possibly being TRBD1 (5 bases). Trimming pared 0 bases from V and 9 bases from J, leaving 13 bases between. There are 13 residues in the CDR3. Germline CDR1 reads SGHDT; CDR2 reads YYEEEE. CDR3 region: CASSLVDGTGQYF. CDR3 DNA: TGTGCCAGCAGCTTGGTGGACGGAACAGGGCAGTACTTC.

The chain joins TRBV6-5 to TRBJ1-2, with D uncertain. The CDR3 sequence is 14 residues long. Trimming pared 3 bases from V and 0 bases from J, leaving 8 bases between. Per the germline V gene, CDR1 is MNHEY and CDR2 is SVGAGI. The CDR3, as DNA: TGTGCCAGCAGTTATACGGGATCTAACTATGGCTACACCTTC. Translated, it gives CASSYTGSNYGYTF.

The chain has TRBV18 and TRBJ2-1; no definite D call. CDR1 is KGHSH and CDR2 is LQKENI in the germline V gene. The CDR3 has 14 amino acids. Trimming cost V 4 bases and J 6 bases, with 13 bases left between them. CDR3 sequence reads: CASSRASLGNEQFF. CDR3 nucleotide sequence: TGTGCCAGCTCACGGGCCTCTTTAGGCAATGAGCAGTTCTTC.

This clone was observed a handful of times. The CDR3 protein is CASSVLGLATSGANVLTF. The CDR3 DNA reads as TGTGCCAGCAGTGTCCTGGGACTAGCGACCTCTGGGGCCAACGTCCTGACTTTC. V is TRBV28 and J is TRBJ2-6; 10 bases align to TRBD2. The CDR3 loop spans 18 amino acids. The germline CDR1 and CDR2 sequences are MDHEN and SYDVKM. Trimming removed 5 bases from V and 0 bases from J; junction bases left unmatched: 7.

The chain has TRBV7-9 and TRBJ1-2; TRBD1 matches at 10 bases. CDR1 and CDR2 (germline): SEHNR, FQNEAQ (reference sequence). V was pared by 5 bases and J by 7 bases, with 13 bases of the junction left unmatched. This CDR3 is 16 amino acids long. CDR3 residues: CASSGPDRTGGAGYTF. The CDR3 DNA is TGTGCCAGCAGCGGACCCGACAGGACAGGGGGTGCTGGCTACACCTTC.

The chain links TRBV27 to TRBJ2-1, with D perhaps matching TRBD2 (7 bases). CDR3 length equals 18 residues. Looked up from germline, CDR1 is MNHEY and CDR2 is SMNVEV (reference sequence). V was clipped by 0 bases and J by 0 bases, with 15 bases between them. The CDR3 DNA follows: TGTGCCAGCAGTTTATCTATATTCGGGGGGCGCTCCTACAATGAGCAGTTCTTC. Residues: CASSLSIFGGRSYNEQFF.

V usage is TRBV6-6 and J usage is TRBJ1-5; 10 bases are a match to TRBD1. V trimming: 5 bases; J trimming: 5 bases; junction bases outside the gene matches: 6. The CDR3 spans 15 residues. Per the germline V gene, CDR1 is MNHNY and CDR2 is SVGAGI (reference sequence). The chain's CDR3 is CASSRPTGGDQPQHF. The CDR3 DNA is TGTGCCAGCAGTAGGCCGACAGGGGGCGATCAGCCCCAGCATTTT.

The chain is built from TRBV3-1 (or the pseudogene TRBV3-2) and TRBJ1-2; tentatively, D is TRBD1 (5 bases). The CDR3 spans 15 residues. V lost 0 bases, J lost 4 bases, and 12 bases lay in between. Germline V gives CDR1 LGHDT, CDR2 YNNKEL (reference sequence). CDR3 in DNA: TGTGCCAGCAGCCAAGAACGGGGGGTGGGCTATGGCTACACCTTC. Protein: CASSQERGVGYGYTF.

This chain joins TRBV12-3 or TRBV12-4 and TRBJ1-1; D may be TRBD1 (5 bases). Trimming cost V 7 bases and J 9 bases, with 18 bases left between them. CDR3 size: 13 residues. The CDR3 here is CASTPDIAIKAFF. DNA for the CDR3: TGTGCCAGCACCCCGGACATAGCCATTAAAGCTTTCTTT.

This chain uses TRBV27 with TRBJ2-2; TRBD2 might be the D (6 bases). Germline V gives CDR1 MNHEY, CDR2 SMNVEV (reference sequence). This CDR3 region has 14 residues. Trimming cost V 7 bases and J 6 bases, with 15 bases left between them. For the CDR3, the DNA is TGTGCCAGCAAAGGAGGGAGATGGGCCGGGGAGCTGTTTTTT. It encodes CASKGGRWAGELFF.